This is a list of T cell receptor beta chains from one sample in a study of CD8+CD57+ T cells in acquired aplastic anemia. From the reads, TCRdb called clonotypes with MiXCR, one entry per CDR3 protein. The sample holds about 48,000 distinct CDR3 sequences, 70% to 80% seen once. Sequenced: sorted CD4+, CD8+, or CD8+CD57+ T cells (not recorded which) from PBMCs. The receptors stem from a human donor in good health, serving as a control. CDR3s include the opening cysteine and the closing phenylalanine or tryptophan. Clone size is not always given. Where it is, it says once, few, many or a class for expanded clones.

TRBJ2-7 TRBV7-2 once CASRRDSPYEQYF
TRBJ2-1 TRBV29-1 . CSVGGSGTEQFF
TRBJ2-2 TRBV9 . CASSVGFTGELFF
TRBJ2-7 TRBV20-1 . CSASYTSGSSYEQYF
TRBJ2-7 TRBV10-3 . CAVRGGSYEQYF
TRBJ2-5 TRBV29-1 . CSLTRGGPSETQYF
TRBJ1-4 TRBV19 once CASRSGQANEKLFF
TRBJ1-1 TRBV25-1 . CASSETATSMNTEAFF
TRBJ2-5 TRBV7-9 . CASSLVGQETQYF
TRBJ2-5 TRBV24-1 few CATSDSRGPFQETQYF